This T cell receptor (beta chain) is drawn from a study of technical replicates of blood from a handful of donors. TCRdb's table, derived via immunoSEQ multiplex PCR, lists solely in-frame clones and lacks some. Of fewer than 65,000 clones listed, just under 90% are singletons. CDR1 is SGHNT and CDR2 is YENEEA in the germline V gene. The CDR3 is 15 residues long. J was trimmed by 5 bases and V by 5 bases; bases with no gene match: 9. This chain connects TRBV11-3 to TRBJ1-5; 7 bases match TRBD1. This TCR came from a human donor in good health. Some clones in this sample may be carry-over from other donors' samples. Material: PBMCs. The CDR3 DNA reads TGTGCCAGCAGCCTTAAACAGGGGAGCCATCAGCCCCAGCATTTT. Encoded protein: CASSLKQGSHQPQHF.